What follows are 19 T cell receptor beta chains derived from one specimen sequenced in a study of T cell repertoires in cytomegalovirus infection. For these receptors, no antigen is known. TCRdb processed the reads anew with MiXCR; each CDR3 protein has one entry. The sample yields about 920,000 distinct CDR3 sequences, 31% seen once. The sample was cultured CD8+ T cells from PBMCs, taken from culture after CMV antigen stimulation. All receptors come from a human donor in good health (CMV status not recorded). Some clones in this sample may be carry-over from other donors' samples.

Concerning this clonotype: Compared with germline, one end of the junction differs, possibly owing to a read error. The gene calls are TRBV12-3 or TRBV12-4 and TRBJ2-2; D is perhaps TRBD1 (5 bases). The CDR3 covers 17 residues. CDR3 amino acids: CASSLSRAPINIGELFF. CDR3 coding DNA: TGTGCCAGCAGTCTAAGCAGGGCCCCAATTAACATCGGGGAGCTGTTTTTT.

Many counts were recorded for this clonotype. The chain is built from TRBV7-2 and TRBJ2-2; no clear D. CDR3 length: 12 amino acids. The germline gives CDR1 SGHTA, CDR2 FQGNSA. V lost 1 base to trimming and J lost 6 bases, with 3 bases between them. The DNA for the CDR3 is TGTGCCAGCAGCTTAGTTTCCGGGGAGCTGTTTTTT. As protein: CASSLVSGELFF.

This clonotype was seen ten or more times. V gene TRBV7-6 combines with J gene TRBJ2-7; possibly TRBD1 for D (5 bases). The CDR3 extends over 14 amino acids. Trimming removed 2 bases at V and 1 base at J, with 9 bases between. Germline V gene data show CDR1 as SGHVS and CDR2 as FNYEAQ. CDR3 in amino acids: CASSLPGSSYEQYF. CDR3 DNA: TGTGCCAGCAGCTTACCAGGGTCGTCCTACGAGCAGTACTTC.

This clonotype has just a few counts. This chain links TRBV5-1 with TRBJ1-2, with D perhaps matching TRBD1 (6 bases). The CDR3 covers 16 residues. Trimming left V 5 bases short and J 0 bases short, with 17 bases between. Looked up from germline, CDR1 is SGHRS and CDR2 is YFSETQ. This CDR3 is CASSNFNRESNYGYTF. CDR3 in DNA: TGCGCCAGCAGTAATTTTAACAGGGAATCTAACTATGGCTACACCTTC.

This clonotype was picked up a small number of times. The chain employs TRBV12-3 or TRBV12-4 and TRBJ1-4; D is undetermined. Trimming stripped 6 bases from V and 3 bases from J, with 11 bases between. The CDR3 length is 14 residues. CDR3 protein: CASSPLGSNEKLFF. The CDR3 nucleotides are TGTGCCAGCAGCCCTTTGGGGTCTAATGAAAAACTGTTTTTT.

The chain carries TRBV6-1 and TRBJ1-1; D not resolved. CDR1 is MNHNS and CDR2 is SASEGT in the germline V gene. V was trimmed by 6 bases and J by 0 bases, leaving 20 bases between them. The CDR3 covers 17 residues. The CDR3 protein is CASRPTRKALMNTEAFF. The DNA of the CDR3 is TGTGCCAGCAGACCGACAAGAAAAGCCCTCATGAACACTGAAGCTTTCTTT.

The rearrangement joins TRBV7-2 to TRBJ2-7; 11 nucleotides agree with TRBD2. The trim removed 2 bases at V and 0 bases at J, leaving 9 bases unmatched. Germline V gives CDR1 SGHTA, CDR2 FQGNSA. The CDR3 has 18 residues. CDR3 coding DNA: TGTGCCAGCAGCTTAACCCTAGCGGGGGGACAACTCTCCTACGAGCAGTACTTC. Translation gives CASSLTLAGGQLSYEQYF.

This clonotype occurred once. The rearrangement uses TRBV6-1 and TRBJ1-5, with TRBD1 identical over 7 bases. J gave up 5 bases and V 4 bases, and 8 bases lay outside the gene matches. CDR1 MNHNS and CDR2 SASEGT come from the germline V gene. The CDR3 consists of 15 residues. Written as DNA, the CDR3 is TGTGCCAGCAGTGTCGACAGGGAGTTTGATCAGCCCCAGCATTTT. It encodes CASSVDREFDQPQHF.

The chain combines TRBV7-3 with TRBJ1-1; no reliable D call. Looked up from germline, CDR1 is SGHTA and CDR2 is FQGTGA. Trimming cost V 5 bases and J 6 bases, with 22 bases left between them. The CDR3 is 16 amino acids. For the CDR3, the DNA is TGTGCCAGCAGCGGTAGGGCCCGTTTGAACTACGCTGAAGCTTTCTTT. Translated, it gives CASSGRARLNYAEAFF.

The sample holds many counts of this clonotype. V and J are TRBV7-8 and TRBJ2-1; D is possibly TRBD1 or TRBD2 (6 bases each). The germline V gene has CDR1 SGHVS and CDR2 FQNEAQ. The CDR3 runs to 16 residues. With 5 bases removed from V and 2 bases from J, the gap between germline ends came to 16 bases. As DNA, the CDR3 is TGTGCCAGCAGCCCGCGGGACATGGGACCCTACAATGAGCAGTTCTTC. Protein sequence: CASSPRDMGPYNEQFF.

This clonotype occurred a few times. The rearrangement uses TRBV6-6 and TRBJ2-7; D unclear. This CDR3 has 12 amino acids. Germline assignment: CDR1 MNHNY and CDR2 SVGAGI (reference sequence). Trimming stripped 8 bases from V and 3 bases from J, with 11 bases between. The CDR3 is CASLSSYYEQYF. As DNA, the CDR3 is TGTGCCAGCTTAAGTAGTTACTACGAGCAGTACTTC.

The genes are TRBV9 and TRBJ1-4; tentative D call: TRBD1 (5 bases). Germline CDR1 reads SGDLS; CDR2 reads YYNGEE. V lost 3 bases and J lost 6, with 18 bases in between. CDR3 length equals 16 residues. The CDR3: CASSGQGRLSDEKLFF. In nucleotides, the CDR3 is TGTGCCAGCAGCGGCCAGGGTCGGTTAAGTGATGAAAAACTGTTTTTT.

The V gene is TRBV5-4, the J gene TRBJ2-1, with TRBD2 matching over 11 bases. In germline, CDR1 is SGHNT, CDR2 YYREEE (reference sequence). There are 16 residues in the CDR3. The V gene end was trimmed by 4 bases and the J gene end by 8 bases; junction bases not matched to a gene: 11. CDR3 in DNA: TGTGCCAGCAGCGCTTGGCTAGCGGGGGGACTGGATGAGCAGTTCTTC. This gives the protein CASSAWLAGGLDEQFF. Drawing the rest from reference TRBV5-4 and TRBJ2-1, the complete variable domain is ETGVTQSPTHLIKTRGQQVTLRCSSQSGHNTVSWYQQALGQGPQFIFQYYREEENGRGNFPPRFSGLQFPNYSSELNVNALELDDSALYLCASSAWLAGGLDEQFFGPGTRLTVL.

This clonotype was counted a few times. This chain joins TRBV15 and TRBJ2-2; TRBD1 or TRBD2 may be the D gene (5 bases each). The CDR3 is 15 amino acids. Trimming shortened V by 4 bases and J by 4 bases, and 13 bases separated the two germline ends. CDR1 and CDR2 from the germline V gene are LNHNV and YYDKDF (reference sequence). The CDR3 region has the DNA TGTGCCACCAGCACTTCCGGGACGGCCACCGGGGAGCTGTTTTTT. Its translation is CATSTSGTATGELFF.

CDR3 amino acids: CASSLTPTGLWGNTIYF. The CDR3, as DNA: TGTGCCAGCAGTTTAACTCCCACCGGCCTGTGGGGAAACACCATATATTTT. This rearrangement joins TRBV12-3 or TRBV12-4 to TRBJ1-3; the D is unclear. Trimming removed 2 bases from V and 4 bases from J, with 18 bases in between. The CDR3 sequence is 17 residues long.

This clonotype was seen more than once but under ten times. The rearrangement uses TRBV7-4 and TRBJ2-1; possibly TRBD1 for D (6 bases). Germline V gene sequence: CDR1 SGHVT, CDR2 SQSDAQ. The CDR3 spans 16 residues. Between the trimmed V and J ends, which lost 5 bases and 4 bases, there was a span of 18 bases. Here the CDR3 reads CASSKTLDRSYNEQFF. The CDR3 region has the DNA TGTGCCAGCAGCAAGACCCTCGACAGGAGTTACAATGAGCAGTTCTTC.

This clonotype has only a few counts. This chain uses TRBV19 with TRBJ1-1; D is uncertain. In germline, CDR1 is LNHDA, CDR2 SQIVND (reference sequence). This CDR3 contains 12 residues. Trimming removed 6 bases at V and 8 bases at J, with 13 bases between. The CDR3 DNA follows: TGTGCCAGTAGAAGCCCCTCGGCAGAAGCTTTCTTT. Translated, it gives CASRSPSAEAFF.

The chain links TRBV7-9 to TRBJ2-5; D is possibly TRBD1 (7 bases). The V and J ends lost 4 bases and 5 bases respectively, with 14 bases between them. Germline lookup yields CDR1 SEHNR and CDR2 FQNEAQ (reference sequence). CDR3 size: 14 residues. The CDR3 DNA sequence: TGTGCCAGCAGCTCTACAGGGGCGGGGGAGACCCAGTACTTC. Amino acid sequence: CASSSTGAGETQYF.

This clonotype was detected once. DNA for the CDR3: TGTGCCAGCAGGCGGGAGGGTGAGCAGTACTTC. Protein sequence: CASRREGEQYF. This rearrangement joins TRBV27 to TRBJ2-7, with 9 bases identical to TRBD2. Germline-derived CDR1 and CDR2 are MNHEY and SMNVEV (reference sequence). The J segment lost 7 bases and the V segment lost 6 bases, leaving 1 base of the junction unmatched. The CDR3 extends over 11 amino acids.